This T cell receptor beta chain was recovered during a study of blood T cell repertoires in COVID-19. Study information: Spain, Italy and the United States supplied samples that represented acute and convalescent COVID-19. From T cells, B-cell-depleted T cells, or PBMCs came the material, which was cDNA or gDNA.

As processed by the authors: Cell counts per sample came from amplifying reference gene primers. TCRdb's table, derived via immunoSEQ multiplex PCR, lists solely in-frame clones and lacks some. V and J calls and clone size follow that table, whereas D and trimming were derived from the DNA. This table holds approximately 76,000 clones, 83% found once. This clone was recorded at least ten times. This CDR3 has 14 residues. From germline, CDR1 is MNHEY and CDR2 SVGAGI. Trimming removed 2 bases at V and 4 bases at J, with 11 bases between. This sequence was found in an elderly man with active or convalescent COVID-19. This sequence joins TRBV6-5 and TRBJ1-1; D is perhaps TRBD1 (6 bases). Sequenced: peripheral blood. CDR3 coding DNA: TGTGCCAGCAGTTACACAGGGCAGGGCACTGAAGCTTTCTTT. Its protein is CASSYTGQGTEAFF.